The 24 T cell receptor beta chains presented below share a single source sample, sequenced in a study of blood T cells in healthy people across ages. The use of a sample-barcoded 5' primer and a J-beta primer mix characterized a second PCR of roughly 7 to 11 cycles. TCRdb itself ran the 5' RACE reads through MiXCR, one entry per CDR3 protein. The profile shows 1.5 million to 2 million distinct CDR3 sequences, about 31% of them singletons. The sample was blood. The receptors were sampled from a woman in her twenties or thirties in good health.

A word on this clonotype: At one boundary the junction diverges from the germline segment, which might be a read error. This chain connects TRBV30 to TRBJ2-1; the D is unclear. Germline V lookup: CDR1 GTSNPN, CDR2 SVGIG (reference sequence). The CDR3 runs to 12 residues. In DNA, the CDR3 is TGTGCCTGGAGTGTCAGCAGAAATGAGCGGTTCTTC. Amino acids: CAWSVSRNERFF. Full variable domain (missing parts from reference TRBV30 and TRBJ2-1): SQTIHQWPATLVQPVGSPLSLECTVEGTSNPNLYWYRQAAGRGLQLLFYSVGIGQISSEVPQNLSASRPQDRQFILSSKKLLLSDSGFYLCAWSVSRNERFFGPGTRLTVL.

The chain combines TRBV6-1 with TRBJ2-1, with 9 bases lining up with TRBD2. The CDR3 has 17 amino acids. In germline, CDR1 is MNHNS, CDR2 SASEGT. V gave up 7 bases and J gave up 4 bases; unmatched junction bases: 14. CDR3 in amino acids: CASTRALAGTRYNEQFF. The CDR3, as DNA: TGTGCCAGCACGAGGGCCCTAGCGGGGACTCGTTACAATGAGCAGTTCTTC.

This clonotype was recorded at least ten times. The chain uses TRBV29-1 and TRBJ2-3; possible D gene TRBD2, 6 bases. V lost 7 bases and J lost 1, with 15 bases in between. The CDR3 is 14 amino acids. CDR1 and CDR2 (germline): SQVTM, ANQGSEA. CDR3 amino acids: CSAWLALGTDTQYF. CDR3 nucleotides: TGCAGCGCTTGGCTAGCGCTGGGCACAGATACGCAGTATTTT.

The chain recombines TRBV20-1 with TRBJ2-1; TRBD1 might be the D (6 bases). The germline V gene has CDR1 DFQATT and CDR2 SNEGSKA (reference sequence). The CDR3 sequence is 15 residues long. Trimming removed 5 bases at V and 7 bases at J, with 21 bases between. The CDR3 protein is CSAARWDIFRNEQFF. The DNA for the CDR3 is TGCAGTGCTGCCCGTTGGGACATCTTTCGGAATGAGCAGTTCTTC.

As concerns this clonotype: At one of its ends the junction is not consistent with the germline gene, which may arise from a read error. V usage is TRBV27 and J usage is TRBJ2-7, with 11 bases aligning to TRBD2. Germline CDR1 is MNHEY and CDR2 is SMNVEV (reference sequence). This CDR3 has 14 amino acids. The CDR3 bases are TGTGTCAGCAGCCTCGGGACTAGCGGTTACGAGCAGTACTTC. It encodes CVSSLGTSGYEQYF.

The CDR3 is CASSLFPGVAYEQYF. The CDR3, as DNA: TGTGCCAGCAGCTTATTTCCAGGGGTGGCCTACGAGCAGTACTTC. The chain is built from TRBV7-3 and TRBJ2-7; D possibly corresponds to TRBD1 (6 bases). Deletions cut 2 bases from V and 2 bases from J, with 13 bases between. Germline values: CDR1 SGHTA, CDR2 FQGTGA. The CDR3 runs 15 residues.

This clonotype was detected only a few times. It may be a read error: a sequence one base away is much more abundant. This chain connects TRBV29-1 to TRBJ2-5; D not resolved. The CDR3 sequence is 13 residues long. The germline V and J ends were trimmed by 6 bases and 3 bases, with 14 bases remaining between them. Germline values: CDR1 SQVTM, CDR2 ANQGSEA. The DNA of the CDR3 is TGCAGCGTCAACGAGCCCCGTAAAGAGACCCAGTACTTC. Its protein is CSVNEPRKETQYF.

This clonotype occurred many times. This chain connects TRBV29-1 to TRBJ2-7; D gene uncertain. Germline assignment: CDR1 SQVTM and CDR2 ANQGSEA. CDR3 length: 12 residues. Trimming took 5 bases from V and 3 from J, leaving 11 bases between them. The DNA of the CDR3 is TGCAGCGTTACCGGCAGGAGCTACGAGCAGTACTTC. Amino acid sequence: CSVTGRSYEQYF.

This clonotype was detected many times. The rearrangement links TRBV12-3 or TRBV12-4 to TRBJ2-7, with D perhaps TRBD1 (5 bases). Trimming cost V 6 bases and J 6 bases, with 9 bases left between them. The CDR3 contains 11 residues. This CDR3 reads CASSEGVEQYF. The CDR3 DNA is TGTGCCAGCAGCGAAGGGGTCGAGCAGTACTTC.

In its sample, this clonotype was seen many times. The chain uses TRBV25-1 and TRBJ1-5; D gene uncertain. The germline V gene has CDR1 MGHDK and CDR2 SYGVNS. Trimming stripped 3 bases from V and 0 bases from J, with 3 bases between. The CDR3 sequence is 13 residues long. In nucleotides, the CDR3 is TGTGCCAGCAGTGATTATAGCAATCAGCCCCAGCATTTT. As protein: CASSDYSNQPQHF.

In this sample, this clonotype turned up a few times. In DNA form, the CDR3 reads TGCAGCGTTGGACCAGCCGTCTCCTACAATGAGCAGTACTTC. It specifies CSVGPAVSYNEQYF. The chain couples TRBV29-1 to TRBJ2-1; no clear D. The tail of the sequence fits TRBJ2-7 better, so the J call may be wrong. Per germline, CDR1 SQVTM and CDR2 ANQGSEA. The length of the CDR3 is 14 residues.

The rearrangement uses TRBV7-9 and TRBJ2-1, with 8 bases lining up with TRBD2. The germline CDR1 and CDR2 sequences are SEHNR and FQNEAQ (reference sequence). Losses at the gene ends were 1 base for V and 8 bases for J; bases not matched to a gene: 13. The CDR3 consists of 17 residues. For the CDR3, the DNA is TGTGCCAGCAGCTTAGGATATAACGGGAGGGCCATCGATGAGCAGTTCTTC. This translates into CASSLGYNGRAIDEQFF. Complete variable domain (other parts from reference TRBV7-9 and TRBJ2-1): DTGVSQNPRHKITKRGQNVTFRCDPISEHNRLYWYRQTLGQGPEFLTYFQNEAQLEKSRLLSDRFSAERPKGSFSTLEIQRTEQGDSAMYLCASSLGYNGRAIDEQFFGPGTRLTVL.

Only a few counts were recorded for this clonotype. V is TRBV20-1 and J is TRBJ1-4; no definite D call. Germline V gene lookup returns CDR1 DFQATT and CDR2 SNEGSKA (reference sequence). Trimming removed 5 bases from V and 6 bases from J, with 13 bases in between. The CDR3 contains 13 residues. CDR3 amino acids: CSASDGVDEKLFF. The CDR3 region has the DNA TGCAGTGCTTCGGACGGGGTTGATGAAAAACTGTTTTTT.

This clonotype showed up just a few times. Here the CDR3 reads CAISGESDYEQYF. CDR3 nucleotide sequence: TGTGCCATCAGTGGCGAGAGCGACTACGAGCAGTACTTC. The rearrangement uses TRBV10-3 and TRBJ2-7, with D hard to call. Germline V lookup: CDR1 ENHRY, CDR2 SYGVKD. The CDR3 is made up of 13 amino acids. Between the trimmed V and J ends, which lost 4 bases and 3 bases, there was a span of 10 bases.

For this clonotype: The junction and the germline gene differ at one end; a read error may be behind it. DNA for the CDR3: TGTGCCAACAGCCAAGATCTTCGGACTAGCGGCTACGAGCAGTACTTC. This codes for CANSQDLRTSGYEQYF. The V and J genes are TRBV3-1 and TRBJ2-7; 10 bases align to TRBD2. The CDR3 covers 16 residues. CDR1 is LGHDT, CDR2 YNNKEL, per germline (reference sequence).

This clonotype turned up a few times. The V and J genes are TRBV20-1 and TRBJ1-1, with D uncertain. CDR3 length: 12 residues. Germline V CDR1 and CDR2: DFQATT, SNEGSKA (reference sequence). Trimming removed 6 bases from V and 1 base from J, with 9 bases in between. The CDR3 DNA reads TGCAGTGCGACGCACCCGAACACTGAAGCTTTCTTT. This codes for CSATHPNTEAFF.

J is TRBJ2-5 and V is TRBV30, with unresolved D. The germline CDR1 and CDR2 sequences are GTSNPN and SVGIG (reference sequence). Trimming pared 7 bases from V and 0 bases from J, leaving 15 bases between. The CDR3 contains 14 residues. The CDR3 region has the DNA TGTGCCTCTACCCTCGCGGCCCACCAAGAGACCCAGTACTTC. It is translated as CASTLAAHQETQYF.

This chain links TRBV14 with TRBJ1-2, with D maybe TRBD1 (5 bases). Germline V gene data show CDR1 as SGHDN and CDR2 as FVKESK. The CDR3 is made up of 15 amino acids. V was pared by 4 bases and J by 4 bases, with 16 bases between. The CDR3 is CASSLFGGDRYGYTF. The CDR3 nucleotides read TGTGCCAGCAGCCTCTTCGGAGGGGACCGCTATGGCTACACCTTC.

This clonotype was observed a single time. The chain couples TRBV11-1 to TRBJ2-2; TRBD2 is a possible D gene (5 bases). The V and J ends lost 0 bases and 5 bases respectively, with 7 bases between them. The CDR3 spans 14 residues. Germline V CDR1 and CDR2: SGHAT, FQDESV (reference sequence). Written as DNA, the CDR3 is TGTGCCAGCAGCTTAGCGAGGGAAACCGGGGAGCTGTTTTTT. Protein: CASSLARETGELFF.

This chain uses TRBV13 with TRBJ2-1; TRBD2 agrees at 8 bases. There are 18 residues in the CDR3. The germline CDR1 and CDR2 sequences are PRHDT and FYEKMQ (reference sequence). Trimming took 2 bases from V and 1 from J; bases not matched to a gene: 10. The DNA of the CDR3 is TGTGCCAGCAGCTTAATCGGAGCGGGGGATCGATCCTACAATGAGCAGTTCTTC. Its translation is CASSLIGAGDRSYNEQFF.

This clonotype was detected only a few times. The chain recombines TRBV20-1 with TRBJ2-1; weak D call: TRBD2 (6 bases). CDR3 length: 14 amino acids. Germline lookup yields CDR1 DFQATT and CDR2 SNEGSKA (reference sequence). V lost 3 bases and J lost 8, with 17 bases in between. Here the CDR3 reads CSARSGAGPHEQFF. The CDR3 region has the DNA TGCAGTGCTAGGTCAGGTGCGGGACCCCATGAGCAGTTCTTC.

The genes are TRBV29-1 and TRBJ2-2; D may be TRBD1 or TRBD2 (6 bases each). Germline V gene lookup returns CDR1 SQVTM and CDR2 ANQGSEA. This CDR3 has 15 amino acids. The CDR3 loop is CTAMRGAANTGELFF. For the CDR3, the DNA is TGCACCGCCATGAGGGGGGCTGCGAACACCGGGGAGCTGTTTTTT.

The chain links TRBV20-1 to TRBJ2-5; 8 bases agree with TRBD2. The germline V gene has CDR1 DFQATT and CDR2 SNEGSKA (reference sequence). Germline trimming cut 7 bases from V and 5 bases from J; bases unmatched to any gene: 9. The CDR3 spans 13 residues. In nucleotides, the CDR3 is TGCAGTGTGGTCCGCGGGGGGATGGAGACCCAGTACTTC. Encoded protein: CSVVRGGMETQYF.

This clonotype showed up just once. The chain uses TRBV12-5 and TRBJ2-3; 7 nucleotides align to TRBD1. V shed 6 bases, J shed 3 bases, and the junction held 15 bases outside the gene matches. The CDR3 loop spans 17 amino acids. Germline lookup yields CDR1 LGHNT and CDR2 FRNRAP. CDR3 in amino acids: CASGNWDSKSKTDTQYF. The CDR3 coding sequence is TGTGCTAGTGGAAACTGGGACAGTAAGAGTAAAACAGATACGCAGTATTTT.